The 3 T cell receptor beta chains below come from one sample, sequenced in a study of blood T cell repertoires in COVID-19. The method was immunoSEQ multiplex PCR; TCRdb's version includes in-frame clones alone and lacks a portion of them. The table records 200,000 to 250,000 clones, about 86% of them present only once. Sequences were obtained from peripheral blood. The source of these receptors is a man aged 55 to 70 with acute or convalescent COVID-19.

Only one count was recorded for this clone. J is TRBJ1-1 and V is TRBV7-2; the D is unclear. CDR3 length: 13 amino acids. Trimming shortened V by 3 bases and J by 0 bases, and 5 bases separated the two germline ends. CDR1 is SGHTA and CDR2 is FQGNSA in the germline V gene. DNA of the CDR3: TGTGCCAGCAGCTTTCAGGTGAACACTGAAGCTTTCTTT. This sequence encodes CASSFQVNTEAFF.

The genes are TRBV9 and TRBJ1-1; 10 bases fit TRBD1. Trimming took 5 bases from V and 5 from J; bases not matched to a gene: 6. Per germline, CDR1 SGDLS and CDR2 YYNGEE. The CDR3 has 14 amino acids. This CDR3 is CASSFGQGGTEAFF. The CDR3 coding sequence is TGTGCCAGCAGTTTCGGACAGGGGGGGACTGAAGCTTTCTTT.

The chain employs TRBV7-9 and TRBJ1-5; D possibly corresponds to TRBD1 (6 bases). The CDR3 loop spans 14 amino acids. V lost 4 bases, J lost 6 bases, and 13 bases lay in between. Germline V gives CDR1 SEHNR, CDR2 FQNEAQ (reference sequence). The CDR3 nucleotides read TGTGCCAGCAGCTCAGGGGTCTTTAGTCAGCCCCAGCATTTT. Its protein product is CASSSGVFSQPQHF. The full variable domain, completed using reference TRBV7-9 and TRBJ1-5, is DTGVSQNPRHKITKRGQNVTFRCDPISEHNRLYWYRQTLGQGPEFLTYFQNEAQLEKSRLLSDRFSAERPKGSFSTLEIQRTEQGDSAMYLCASSSGVFSQPQHFGDGTRLSIL.